This T cell receptor beta chain derives from a study of blood T cell repertoires in COVID-19. Across the whole study: Sites across the United States, Italy and Spain contributed samples from acute and convalescent COVID-19.

Seattle enrolled patients during active infection and tracked them longitudinally. Germline V gives CDR1 SGDLS, CDR2 YYNGEE. V lost 0 bases, J lost 0 bases, and 9 bases lay in between. The CDR3 has 15 residues. The table came from immunoSEQ multiplex PCR; TCRdb's copy has only in-frame clones and leaves some out. The sample shows around 70,000 clones, roughly 80% of them seen only once. The TCR comes from a man aged 45-65 years with COVID-19, enrolled during active disease. The sequencing sample was made of peripheral blood. V and J are TRBV9 and TRBJ1-1; a possible D gene is TRBD1 (5 bases). The CDR3 bases are TGTGCCAGCAGCGTAGGCGGGGCTTTGAACACTGAAGCTTTCTTT. This encodes CASSVGGALNTEAFF.